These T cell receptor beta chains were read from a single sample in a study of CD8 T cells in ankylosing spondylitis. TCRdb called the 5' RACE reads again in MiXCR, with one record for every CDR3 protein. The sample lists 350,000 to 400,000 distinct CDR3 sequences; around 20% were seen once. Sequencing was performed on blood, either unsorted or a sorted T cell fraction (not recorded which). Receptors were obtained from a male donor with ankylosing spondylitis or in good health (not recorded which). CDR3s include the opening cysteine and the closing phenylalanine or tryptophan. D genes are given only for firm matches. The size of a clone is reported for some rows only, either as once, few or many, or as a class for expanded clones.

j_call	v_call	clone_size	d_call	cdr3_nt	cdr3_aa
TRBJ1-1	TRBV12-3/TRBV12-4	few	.	TGTGCCAGCAGATCTGGACACCTAAACACTGAAGCTTTCTTT	CASRSGHLNTEAFF
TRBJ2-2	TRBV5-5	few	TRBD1	TGTGCCAGCAGCCCAACGGACAGGGATTGGGGCACCGGGGAGCTGTTTTTT	CASSPTDRDWGTGELFF
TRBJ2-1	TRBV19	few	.	TGTGCCAGAAAGAACATGGATGAGCAGTTCTTC	CARKNMDEQFF
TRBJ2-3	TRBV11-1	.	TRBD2	TGTGCCAGCAGCTCCCCACCAACTAGCGCCGACTTCACAGATACGCAGTATTTT	CASSSPPTSADFTDTQYF
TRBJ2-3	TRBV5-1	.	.	TGCGCCAGCAGCTACCGAGGAGGGTTTGCAGATACGCAGTATTTT	CASSYRGGFADTQYF
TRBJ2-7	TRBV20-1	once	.	TGCAGTGCAGCTCCCTTCGGGACTCTCACCTACGAGCAGTACTTC	CSAAPFGTLTYEQYF
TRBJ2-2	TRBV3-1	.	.	TGTGCCAGCAGCCAAGTAGCAAGGGGCGGCCAGGAGCTGTTTTTT	CASSQVARGGQELFF
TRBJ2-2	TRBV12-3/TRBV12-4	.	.	TGTGCCAGCAGTCCCTTTAGCGGGGAGCTGTTTTTT	CASSPFSGELFF
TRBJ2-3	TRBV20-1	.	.	TGCAGTGGAAGACCTCGAAGCACAGATACGCAGTATTTT	CSGRPRSTDTQYF
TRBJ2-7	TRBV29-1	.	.	TGCAGCGCTACGGCCCGGGGTCACGAGCAGTACTTC	CSATARGHEQYF
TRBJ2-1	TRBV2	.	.	TGTGCCAGCAGTGAAACAATTGGGGACGCTCCCTACAATGAGCAGTTCTTC	CASSETIGDAPYNEQFF